This T cell receptor beta chain comes out of a study of shared clonotypes between healthy human individuals. Study-wide background: The study used three CD4 naive, three CD4 memory, two CD8 naive and one CD8 memory plate per donor. Study results and limitations: Among the subsets, naive ones generally showed larger estimated richness than memory ones.

CDR3 size: 16 residues. V lost 5 bases, J lost 3 bases, and 8 bases stayed unmatched. CDR1 and CDR2 from the germline V gene are LNHDA and SQIVND (reference sequence). Original methodology: ImmunoSEQ sequences covered only the junction and lacked quality scores; filtering therefore differed. The assay was immunoSEQ multiplex PCR, and TCRdb's table has in-frame clones only and misses some. The DNA was the basis for D and trimming; V, J and clone size are from that table. The sample has 1.6 million or so clones, approximately 98.5% seen once. Regarding this clone: The target antigen is unknown.

The origin of this receptor is a man aged 25-45 years in good health. Sequenced input: naive CD4+ T cells sorted from blood. The subset was: CD45RA+ positively selected. The chain employs TRBV19 and TRBJ2-2, with 8 bases that match TRBD2. The CDR3 nucleotides read TGTGCCAGTAGTCCCTTACTAGCGGAATACACCGGGGAGCTGTTTTTT. Translated: CASSPLLAEYTGELFF.